This entry lists 5 T cell receptor beta chains sequenced from one sample in a study of cytomegalovirus exposure and HLA in healthy donors. A multiplex PCR was run with 60 Vbeta primers and 13 Jbeta primers. Here immunoSEQ multiplex PCR was the method, and the copy in TCRdb shows in-frame clones only, minus some. The table shows 130,000 to 150,000 clones, with about 74% occurring only once. Source material: PBMCs. The receptors originated from a woman in her 50s in good health and CMV-seronegative.

The rearrangement links TRBV18 to TRBJ2-1; D remains unclear. This CDR3 has 15 amino acids. Germline values: CDR1 KGHSH, CDR2 LQKENI. Trimming removed 6 bases at V and 0 bases at J, with 12 bases between. The CDR3 nucleotides read TGTGCCAGCTCGCCCCGCATGAGCTCCTACAATGAGCAGTTCTTC. Translating it yields CASSPRMSSYNEQFF.

This clone was detected only once. V and J are TRBV4-1 and TRBJ1-2, with TRBD1 matching 7 bases. Trimming cost V 0 bases and J 4 bases; bases outside gene matches: 20. Germline V CDR1 and CDR2: MGHRA, YSYEKL. The CDR3 has 20 amino acids. The CDR3 region has the DNA TGCGCCAGCAGCCAAGAATTTCTGAGACCAGGGACAGACCCCAGCTATGGCTACACCTTC. Protein: CASSQEFLRPGTDPSYGYTF.

This chain joins TRBV4-1 and TRBJ1-2; no firm D call. The length of the CDR3 is 17 residues. V was trimmed by 3 bases and J by 0 bases, leaving 17 bases between them. CDR1 MGHRA and CDR2 YSYEKL come from the germline V gene. This CDR3 reads CASSQSLTRGPNYGYTF. CDR3 in DNA: TGCGCCAGCAGCCAGTCCCTGACCCGAGGGCCTAACTATGGCTACACCTTC.

This sequence joins TRBV25-1 and TRBJ1-2; no definite D call. Germline CDR1 reads MGHDK; CDR2 reads SYGVNS. Deletions cut 6 bases from V and 3 bases from J, with 17 bases between. The CDR3 is 15 amino acids. CDR3 in amino acids: CASSDLGGWDYGYTF. The CDR3 DNA reads TGTGCCAGCAGCGATCTCGGAGGGTGGGACTATGGCTACACCTTC.

This chain joins TRBV30 and TRBJ2-1; 12 bases map to TRBD2. CDR3 length: 15 residues. Germline V lookup: CDR1 GTSNPN, CDR2 SVGIG (reference sequence). Trimming at V came to 0 bases and at J to 8 bases, leaving 5 bases not matched to a gene. In nucleotides, the CDR3 is TGTGCCTGGAGTGTACTAGCGGGGGGCCTCGATGAGCAGTTCTTC. As protein: CAWSVLAGGLDEQFF.